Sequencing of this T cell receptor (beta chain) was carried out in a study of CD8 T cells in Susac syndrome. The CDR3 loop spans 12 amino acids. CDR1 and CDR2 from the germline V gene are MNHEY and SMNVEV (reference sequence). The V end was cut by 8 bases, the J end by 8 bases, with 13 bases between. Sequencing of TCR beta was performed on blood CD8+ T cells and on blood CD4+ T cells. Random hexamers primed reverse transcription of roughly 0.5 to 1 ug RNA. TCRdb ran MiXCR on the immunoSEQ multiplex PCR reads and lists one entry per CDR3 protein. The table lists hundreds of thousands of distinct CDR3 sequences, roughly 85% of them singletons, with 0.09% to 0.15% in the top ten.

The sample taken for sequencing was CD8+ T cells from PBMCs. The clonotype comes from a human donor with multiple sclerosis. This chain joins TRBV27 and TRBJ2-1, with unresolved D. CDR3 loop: CASGNPVDEQFF. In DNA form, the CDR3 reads TGTGCCAGCGGTAATCCTGTGGATGAGCAGTTCTTC.